The rows below give T cell receptor beta chains drawn from one sample of a study of regulatory T cells in long-lasting Graves disease. TCRdb reprocessed the multiplex PCR reads via MiXCR and lists one record per CDR3 protein. This table holds under 350,000 distinct CDR3 sequences, around 23% found once. This sample comprised peripheral blood mononuclear cells (PBMCs), obtained when the disease was refractory, from a patient treated with antithyroid drugs. The receptor set was obtained from a female donor with Graves disease. Both conserved end residues are part of each CDR3. D genes are given only for firm matches. Where a row states a size, it is once, few, many or the class of an expanded clone; other rows omit it.

size | J | D | length | V | CDR3 | DNA
- | TRBJ1-2 | - | 15 | TRBV20-1 | CSTHVPGGGLYGYTF | TGCAGTACTCACGTTCCTGGAGGGGGACTCTATGGCTACACCTTC
many | TRBJ1-1 | - | 14 | TRBV18 | CASSPTGRNTEAFF | TGTGCCAGCTCACCTACCGGGAGGAACACTGAAGCTTTCTTT
- | TRBJ2-5 | - | 13 | TRBV7-2 | CASSFLWGETQYF | TGTGCCAGCAGCTTTCTATGGGGGGAGACCCAGTACTTC
many | TRBJ2-7 | - | 14 | TRBV28 | CASSSPQDGHEQYF | TGTGCCAGCAGTTCCCCCCAAGATGGCCACGAGCAGTACTTC
many | TRBJ2-2 | - | 13 | TRBV12-3/TRBV12-4 | CASTDTGTGELFF | TGTGCCAGCACCGATACAGGGACCGGGGAGCTGTTTTTT
- | TRBJ2-7 | - | 12 | TRBV6-1 | CASRPGTREQYF | TGTGCCAGCAGGCCCGGGACGAGAGAGCAGTACTTC
many | TRBJ1-2 | TRBD1 | 14 | TRBV6-1 | CASSNPQGLGGYTF | TGTGCCAGCAGTAATCCACAGGGGTTAGGTGGCTACACCTTC
- | TRBJ1-4 | TRBD1 | 17 | TRBV6-5 | CASSYLGQGLANEKLFF | TGTGCCAGCAGTTACTTGGGACAGGGGCTGGCTAATGAAAAACTGTTTTTT
many | TRBJ2-7 | TRBD2 | 15 | TRBV5-1 | CASSWLAGRSYEQYF | TGCGCCAGCAGCTGGTTAGCGGGCCGTTCTTACGAGCAGTACTTC
many | TRBJ1-4 | - | 14 | TRBV27 | CASSWTAKNEKLFF | TGTGCCAGCAGTTGGACAGCAAAGAATGAAAAACTGTTTTTT
- | TRBJ2-7 | TRBD2 | 15 | TRBV10-3 | CAISESRGGGHEQYF | TGTGCCATCAGTGAGTCGAGGGGCGGGGGACACGAGCAGTACTTC
many | TRBJ2-7 | - | 11 | TRBV28 | CASILRGEQYF | TGTGCCAGCATTCTACGGGGGGAGCAGTACTTC
- | TRBJ2-7 | - | 13 | TRBV20-1 | CSATRLNDYEQYF | TGCAGTGCCACGCGACTCAATGACTACGAGCAGTACTTC
- | TRBJ1-3 | - | 13 | TRBV7-9 | CAIYSHSGNTIYF | TGTGCCATCTACTCTCACTCTGGAAACACCATATATTTT
many | TRBJ1-5 | - | 14 | TRBV28 | CASKAGRSNQPQHF | TGTGCCAGCAAGGCGGGGAGGAGCAATCAGCCCCAGCATTTT
few | TRBJ2-1 | - | 17 | TRBV28 | CASSLPQWTSIDNEQFF | TGTGCCAGCAGTTTACCCCAGTGGACCAGTATCGACAATGAGCAGTTCTTC
few | TRBJ2-2 | TRBD1 | 15 | TRBV6-9 | CASSSGTGDHGELFF | TGTGCCAGCAGTTCAGGGACAGGGGATCACGGGGAGCTGTTTTTT
- | TRBJ2-3 | - | 15 | TRBV27 | CASKQRHGSTDTQYF | TGTGCCAGCAAGCAGAGACATGGGAGCACAGATACGCAGTATTTT
few | TRBJ1-1 | - | 15 | TRBV4-1 | CASSQAWRENTEAFF | TGCGCCAGCAGCCAAGCCTGGCGGGAGAACACTGAAGCTTTCTTT
many | TRBJ2-7 | TRBD2 | 15 | TRBV2 | CASRRLAGGYYEQYF | TGTGCCAGCAGGCGACTAGCGGGAGGTTACTACGAGCAGTACTTC
few | TRBJ1-3 | - | 14 | TRBV7-2 | CASSLDRSGNTIYF | TGTGCCAGCAGCCTTGACAGATCTGGAAACACCATATATTTT
few | TRBJ1-2 | TRBD1 | 16 | TRBV6-1 | CASSPGTGGAGYGYTF | TGTGCCAGCAGTCCCGGGACAGGGGGCGCGGGCTATGGCTACACCTTC
many | TRBJ1-5 | - | 13 | TRBV6-5 | CASSYGDGQPQHF | TGTGCCAGCAGTTACGGGGATGGTCAGCCCCAGCATTTT
once | TRBJ2-1 | - | 14 | TRBV2 | CASSEAARVNEQFF | TGTGCCAGCAGTGAAGCGGCTAGGGTCAATGAGCAGTTCTTC
- | TRBJ2-7 | TRBD2 | 15 | TRBV20-1 | CSATDGTSGSYEQYF | TGCAGTGCCACCGACGGGACTAGCGGCTCCTACGAGCAGTACTTC
- | TRBJ1-1 | TRBD1 | 15 | TRBV18 | CASSPGQGALAEAFF | TGTGCCAGCTCACCAGGACAGGGGGCGTTAGCTGAAGCTTTCTTT
many | TRBJ1-2 | TRBD1 | 14 | TRBV11-2 | CASSLTGQGYGYTF | TGTGCCAGCAGCTTAACAGGACAGGGCTATGGCTACACCTTC
many | TRBJ2-7 | TRBD1 | 13 | TRBV28 | CASSSGGMGEQYF | TGTGCCAGCAGCTCAGGGGGTATGGGCGAGCAGTACTTC
few | TRBJ2-3 | - | 11 | TRBV12-3/TRBV12-4 | CASSFLDTQYF | TGTGCCAGCAGTTTCTTGGATACGCAGTATTTT
many | TRBJ1-1 | TRBD1 | 12 | TRBV29-1 | CSAERQGSEAFF | TGCAGCGCCGAAAGACAGGGAAGTGAAGCTTTCTTT
- | TRBJ2-5 | TRBD1 | 15 | TRBV7-2 | CASSLGTGRLETQYF | TGTGCCAGCAGCTTAGGGACAGGAAGGTTGGAGACCCAGTACTTC
few | TRBJ2-1 | - | 14 | TRBV20-1 | CSARLLLAYNEQFF | TGCAGTGCCCGTCTCCTTCTTGCCTACAATGAGCAGTTCTTC
many | TRBJ2-7 | - | 11 | TRBV20-1 | CSAGARDEQYF | TGCAGTGCTGGAGCGAGGGACGAGCAGTACTTC
few | TRBJ1-5 | - | 14 | TRBV20-1 | CSARGEYSNQPQHF | TGCAGTGCTAGGGGCGAGTATAGCAATCAGCCCCAGCATTTT
many | TRBJ1-2 | - | 12 | TRBV15 | CATSRDRGGYTF | TGTGCCACCAGCAGAGATCGAGGAGGCTACACCTTC
few | TRBJ2-1 | - | 17 | TRBV3-1 | CASSQTFAESSYNEQFF | TGTGCCAGCAGCCAGACTTTTGCGGAGAGCTCCTACAATGAGCAGTTCTTC
many | TRBJ2-7 | - | 18 | TRBV6-1 | CASSDSPPRLGVSYEQYF | TGTGCCAGCAGTGACTCACCTCCGAGACTAGGGGTATCCTACGAGCAGTACTTC
many | TRBJ2-5 | - | 15 | TRBV11-2 | CASSQSWAVQETQYF | TGTGCCAGCAGTCAGTCTTGGGCAGTACAAGAGACCCAGTACTTC
many | TRBJ2-7 | - | 14 | TRBV18 | CASSPMDVTGEQYF | TGTGCCAGCTCACCTATGGACGTGACAGGAGAGCAGTACTTC
- | TRBJ1-4 | - | 14 | TRBV19 | CASSQTGNNEKLFF | TGTGCCAGTAGCCAAACAGGGAATAATGAAAAACTGTTTTTT
many | TRBJ2-5 | - | 13 | TRBV2 | CASRSLSIETQYF | TGTGCCAGCAGATCCCTAAGCATTGAGACCCAGTACTTC
many | TRBJ2-7 | - | 13 | TRBV28 | CASSLEGPYEQYF | TGTGCCAGCAGTTTGGAGGGGCCCTACGAGCAGTACTTC
- | TRBJ2-7 | - | 15 | TRBV4-2 | CASSAQRGLDYEQYF | TGTGCCAGCAGCGCTCAGAGGGGCCTAGACTACGAGCAGTACTTC
many | TRBJ1-5 | TRBD1 | 13 | TRBV28 | CASRDRGNQPQHF | TGTGCCAGCAGGGACAGGGGCAATCAGCCCCAGCATTTT
many | TRBJ1-5 | TRBD1 | 14 | TRBV2 | CASSRTGGDQPQHF | TGTGCCAGCAGTCGGACAGGGGGCGATCAGCCCCAGCATTTT
few | TRBJ2-7 | TRBD2 | 15 | TRBV28 | CASGQLLAGAEEQYF | TGTGCCAGCGGACAATTACTAGCGGGAGCAGAGGAGCAGTACTTC
- | TRBJ2-1 | TRBD1 | 14 | TRBV15 | CATSRRQGGDEQFF | TGTGCCACCAGCCGACGACAGGGCGGAGATGAGCAGTTCTTC
- | TRBJ2-1 | - | 15 | TRBV7-8 | CASSPRTSYLYEQFF | TGTGCCAGCAGCCCTCGAACTAGTTATCTCTATGAGCAGTTCTTC
- | TRBJ1-5 | TRBD1 | 16 | TRBV6-6 | CASSYSRDRNYQPQHF | TGTGCCAGCAGTTACTCGAGGGACAGGAATTATCAGCCCCAGCATTTT
- | TRBJ2-5 | - | 12 | TRBV20-1 | CSATSRGGTQYF | TGCAGTGCTACCTCGAGGGGGGGGACCCAGTACTTC
- | TRBJ2-5 | - | 14 | TRBV7-3 | CASSLLGYTETQYF | TGTGCCAGCAGCCTACTGGGGTATACAGAGACCCAGTACTTC
- | TRBJ2-5 | TRBD2 | 13 | TRBV27 | CASSGGGQETQYF | TGTGCCAGCTCTGGGGGGGGCCAAGAGACCCAGTACTTC
few | TRBJ1-1 | - | 15 | TRBV25-1 | CASSEWGGGGTEAFF | TGTGCCAGCAGTGAATGGGGCGGTGGGGGCACTGAAGCTTTCTTT